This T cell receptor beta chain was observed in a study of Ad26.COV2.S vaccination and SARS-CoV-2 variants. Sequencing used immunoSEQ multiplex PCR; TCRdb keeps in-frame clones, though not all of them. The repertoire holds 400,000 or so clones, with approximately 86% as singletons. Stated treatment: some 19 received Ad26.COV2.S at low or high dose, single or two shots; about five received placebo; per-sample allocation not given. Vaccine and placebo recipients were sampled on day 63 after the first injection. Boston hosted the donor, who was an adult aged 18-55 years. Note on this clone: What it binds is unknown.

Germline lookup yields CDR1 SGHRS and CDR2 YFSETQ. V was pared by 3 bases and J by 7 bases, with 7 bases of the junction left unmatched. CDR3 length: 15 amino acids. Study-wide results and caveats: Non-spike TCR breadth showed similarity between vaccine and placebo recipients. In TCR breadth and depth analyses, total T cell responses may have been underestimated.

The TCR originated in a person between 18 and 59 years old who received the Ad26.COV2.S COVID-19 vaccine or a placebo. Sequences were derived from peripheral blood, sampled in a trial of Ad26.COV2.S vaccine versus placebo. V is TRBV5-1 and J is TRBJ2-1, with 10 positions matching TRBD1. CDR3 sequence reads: CASSSETGGRNEQFF. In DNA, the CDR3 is TGCGCCAGCAGCTCGGAGACAGGGGGCCGTAATGAGCAGTTCTTC.